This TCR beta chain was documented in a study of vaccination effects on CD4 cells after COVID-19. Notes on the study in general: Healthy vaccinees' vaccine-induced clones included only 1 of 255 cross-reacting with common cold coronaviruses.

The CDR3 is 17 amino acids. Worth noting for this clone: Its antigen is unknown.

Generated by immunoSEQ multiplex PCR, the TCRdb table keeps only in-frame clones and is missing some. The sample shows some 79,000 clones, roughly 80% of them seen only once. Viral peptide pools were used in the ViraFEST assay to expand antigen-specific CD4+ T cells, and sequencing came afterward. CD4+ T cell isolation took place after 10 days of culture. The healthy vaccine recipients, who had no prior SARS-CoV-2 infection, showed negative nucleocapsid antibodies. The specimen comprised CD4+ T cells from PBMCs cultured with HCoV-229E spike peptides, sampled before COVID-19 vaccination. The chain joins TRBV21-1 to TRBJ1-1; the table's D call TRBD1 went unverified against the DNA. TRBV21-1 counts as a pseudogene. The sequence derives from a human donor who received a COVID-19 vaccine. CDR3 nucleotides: TGTGCCAGCAGCACCCAGTGTATAGGGGACAAGAAGAATGAAGCTTTCTTT. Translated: CASSTQCIGDKKNEAFF.